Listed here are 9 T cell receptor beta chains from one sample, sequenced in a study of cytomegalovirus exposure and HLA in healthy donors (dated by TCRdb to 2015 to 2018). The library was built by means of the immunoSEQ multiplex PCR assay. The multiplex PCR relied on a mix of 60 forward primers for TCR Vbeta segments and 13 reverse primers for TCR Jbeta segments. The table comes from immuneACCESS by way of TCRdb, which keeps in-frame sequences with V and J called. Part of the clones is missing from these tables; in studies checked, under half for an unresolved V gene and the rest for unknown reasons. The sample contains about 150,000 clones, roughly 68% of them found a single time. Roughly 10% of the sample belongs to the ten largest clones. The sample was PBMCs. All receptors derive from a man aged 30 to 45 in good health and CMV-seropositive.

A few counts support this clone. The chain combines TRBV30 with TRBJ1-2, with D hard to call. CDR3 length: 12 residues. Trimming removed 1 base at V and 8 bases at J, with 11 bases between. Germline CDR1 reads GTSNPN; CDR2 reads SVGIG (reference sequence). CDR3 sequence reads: CAWSGGSHGYTF. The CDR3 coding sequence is TGTGCCTGGAGTGGTGGCAGTCACGGCTACACCTTC.

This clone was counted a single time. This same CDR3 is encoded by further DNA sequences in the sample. The CDR3 sequence is CASSQVDRGPYEQYF. Here the CDR3 DNA reads TGCGCCAGCAGCCAAGTCGACAGGGGGCCCTACGAGCAGTACTTC. The V and J genes are TRBV4-1 and TRBJ2-7, with TRBD1 identical over 10 bases. V shed 1 base, J shed 2 bases, and the junction held 2 bases outside the gene matches. Per the germline V gene, CDR1 is MGHRA and CDR2 is YSYEKL. The length of the CDR3 is 15 residues.

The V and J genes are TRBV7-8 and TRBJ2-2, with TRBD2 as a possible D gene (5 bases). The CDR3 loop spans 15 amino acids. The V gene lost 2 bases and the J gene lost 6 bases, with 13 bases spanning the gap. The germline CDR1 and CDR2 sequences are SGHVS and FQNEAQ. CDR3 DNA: TGTGCCAGCAGCTTAATCCGGGAAAGGGCCGGGGAGCTGTTTTTT. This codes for CASSLIRERAGELFF.

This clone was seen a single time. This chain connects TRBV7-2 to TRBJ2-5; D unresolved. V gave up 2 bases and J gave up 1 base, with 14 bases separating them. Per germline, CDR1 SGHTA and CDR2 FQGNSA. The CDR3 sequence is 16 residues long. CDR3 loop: CASSLTHQRLQETQYF. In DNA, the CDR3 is TGTGCCAGCAGCTTAACCCACCAGCGCCTCCAAGAGACCCAGTACTTC.

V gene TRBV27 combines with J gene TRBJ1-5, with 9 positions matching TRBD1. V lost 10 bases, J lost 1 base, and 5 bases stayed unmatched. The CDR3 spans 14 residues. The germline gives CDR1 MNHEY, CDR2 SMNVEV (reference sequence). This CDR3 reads CATGQGWSNQPQHF. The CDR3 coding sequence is TGTGCCACCGGACAGGGGTGGAGCAATCAGCCCCAGCATTTT.

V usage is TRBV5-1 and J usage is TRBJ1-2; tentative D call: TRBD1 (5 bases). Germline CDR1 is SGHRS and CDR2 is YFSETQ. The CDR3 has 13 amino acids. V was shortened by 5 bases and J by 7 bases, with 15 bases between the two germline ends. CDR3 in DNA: TGCGCCAGCAGAGGGGATCCTCAAGTTGGCTACACCTTC. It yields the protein CASRGDPQVGYTF. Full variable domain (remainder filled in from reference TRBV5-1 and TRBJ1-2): KAGVTQTPRYLIKTRGQQVTLSCSPISGHRSVSWYQQTPGQGLQFLFEYFSETQRNKGNFPGRFSGRQFSNSRSEMNVSTLELGDSALYLCASRGDPQVGYTFGSGTRLTVV.

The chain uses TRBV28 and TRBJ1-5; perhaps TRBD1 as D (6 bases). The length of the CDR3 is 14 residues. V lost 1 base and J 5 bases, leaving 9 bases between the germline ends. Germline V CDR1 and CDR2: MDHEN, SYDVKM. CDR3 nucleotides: TGTGCCAGCAGTTTATCGGGGGGCTATCAGCCCCAGCATTTT. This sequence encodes CASSLSGGYQPQHF.

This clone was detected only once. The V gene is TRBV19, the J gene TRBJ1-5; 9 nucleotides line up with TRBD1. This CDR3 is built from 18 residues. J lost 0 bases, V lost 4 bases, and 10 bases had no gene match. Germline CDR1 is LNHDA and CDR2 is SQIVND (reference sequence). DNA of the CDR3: TGTGCCAGTAGTACTCAATCCGGGACAGGGCTTAGCAATCAGCCCCAGCATTTT. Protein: CASSTQSGTGLSNQPQHF.

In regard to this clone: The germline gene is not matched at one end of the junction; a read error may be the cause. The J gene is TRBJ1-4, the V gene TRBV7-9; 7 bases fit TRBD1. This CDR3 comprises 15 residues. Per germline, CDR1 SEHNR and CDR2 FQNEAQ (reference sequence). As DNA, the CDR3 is TGTTCCAGCAGCTTGGGACAGCAACCTAATGAAAAACTGTTTTTT. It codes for CSSSLGQQPNEKLFF.